This entry is about one T cell receptor (beta chain). Original processing notes: Cell counts per sample came from amplifying reference gene primers. Clones were read by immunoSEQ multiplex PCR, and TCRdb kept only the in-frame ones, dropping some. V and J calls and clone size are as listed in that table; D and trimming were resolved from the DNA. The sample carries roughly 200,000 clones, roughly 80% recorded once. The sample belongs to a study of blood T cell repertoires in COVID-19. Study context: COVID-19 samples from acute and convalescent phases originated in the United States, Italy and Spain.

The receptor's source is a man aged 55 to 69 with acute or convalescent COVID-19. Material for sequencing was peripheral blood.

CDR3 in amino acids: CAWSWTLREPQHF. The CDR3 region has the DNA TGTGCCTGGAGTTGGACCTTGCGGGAGCCCCAGCATTTT. The chain couples TRBV30 to TRBJ1-5; D is ambiguous. This CDR3 has 13 residues. Germline-derived CDR1 and CDR2 are GTSNPN and SVGIG (reference sequence). V lost 2 bases and J 8 bases, leaving 13 bases between the germline ends. Looking up the rest from reference TRBV30 and TRBJ1-5 gives the full variable domain: SQTIHQWPATLVQPVGSPLSLECTVEGTSNPNLYWYRQAAGRGLQLLFYSVGIGQISSEVPQNLSASRPQDRQFILSSKKLLLSDSGFYLCAWSWTLREPQHFGDGTRLSIL.